A single sample gave rise to the 21 T cell receptor beta chains below, sequenced in a study of post-analysis software for immune sequencing data. Every TCR beta cDNA library bore unique molecular identifiers. MiXCR, applied by TCRdb to the PCR reads, yields one record per CDR3 protein. Of about 800,000 distinct CDR3 sequences detected, 30% appear once; the ten largest clones hold roughly 0.54%. Study-level points and caveats: Compared with controls, patients had more of roughly five TRBV segments, including TRBV5-6, TRBV5-1 and TRBV20-1.

No antigen has been assigned to these receptors. The specimen was blood. The origin of the receptors is a girl aged 5-17 years with multiple sclerosis.

The table lists this clonotype with a few counts. The J gene is TRBJ1-1, the V gene TRBV20-1, with D possibly being TRBD1 (5 bases). V gave up 2 bases and J gave up 5 bases, with 36 bases separating them. The CDR3 runs to 21 residues. From germline, CDR1 is DFQATT and CDR2 SNEGSKA (reference sequence). The CDR3, as DNA: TGCAGTGCTAGAAGAAGGGGCGTGGGGACGGCGGCAGGGCTAGAGAGTACTGAAGCTTTCTTT. Residues: CSARRRGVGTAAGLESTEAFF.

The chain has TRBV20-1 and TRBJ2-7, with D hard to call. Between the trimmed V and J ends, which lost 0 bases and 0 bases, there was a span of 12 bases. Germline V lookup: CDR1 DFQATT, CDR2 SNEGSKA (reference sequence). The CDR3 length is 15 residues. The CDR3 is CSARDGAVSSYEQYF. The DNA of the CDR3 is TGCAGTGCTAGAGATGGTGCAGTTTCCTCCTACGAGCAGTACTTC.

This clonotype was counted only a few times. The V and J genes are TRBV15 and TRBJ1-5; TRBD1 matches 7 bases. Per the germline V gene, CDR1 is LNHNV and CDR2 is YYDKDF (reference sequence). CDR3 length: 15 residues. Losses at the gene ends were 1 base for V and 2 bases for J; bases not matched to a gene: 2. The CDR3 DNA reads as TGTGCCACCAGCAGAGGCAGGGGGGGCAATCAGCCCCAGCATTTT. Amino acids: CATSRGRGGNQPQHF.

The gene calls are TRBV15 and TRBJ2-3; D not resolved. V was clipped by 4 bases and J by 1 base, with 6 bases between them. Germline V gene sequence: CDR1 LNHNV, CDR2 YYDKDF (reference sequence). The CDR3 contains 13 residues. CDR3: CATSNWGTDTQYF. The CDR3 DNA reads TGTGCCACCAGCAACTGGGGCACAGATACGCAGTATTTT. The complete variable domain, with remaining parts taken from reference TRBV15 and TRBJ2-3, reads DAMVIQNPRYQVTQFGKPVTLSCSQTLNHNVMYWYQQKSSQAPKLLFHYYDKDFNNEADTPDNFQSRRPNTSFCFLDIRSPGLGDTAMYLCATSNWGTDTQYFGPGTRLTVL.

This clonotype was detected only a few times. The chain combines TRBV3-1 with TRBJ1-5; TRBD1 might be the D (6 bases). The CDR3 contains 17 residues. The germline gives CDR1 LGHDT, CDR2 YNNKEL (reference sequence). V was pared by 4 bases and J by 6 bases, with 22 bases between. Here the CDR3 DNA reads TGTGCCAGCAGCCCCTGGGGGGGCTTGATACCCGGTCAGCCCCAGCATTTT. It is translated as CASSPWGGLIPGQPQHF.

The rearrangement uses TRBV7-2 and TRBJ2-2, with D possibly being TRBD2 (6 bases). The ends were cut back, 5 bases at V and 5 bases at J, with 12 bases in the middle. Germline loops: CDR1 SGHTA, CDR2 FQGNSA. CDR3 size: 14 residues. CDR3 in DNA: TGTGCCAGCAGCCGGGACTGGGGGACCGGGGAGCTGTTTTTT. Amino acids: CASSRDWGTGELFF.

This clonotype has a handful of counts. This rearrangement joins TRBV5-6 to TRBJ1-6; D is undetermined. Germline CDR1 and CDR2: SGHDT and YYEEEE. V shed 2 bases and J shed 6 bases, with 12 bases lying between them. The CDR3 length is 15 residues. The CDR3 DNA reads as TGTGCCAGCAGCTTTCCCGGACGGATTAATTCACCCCTCCACTTT. Its protein product is CASSFPGRINSPLHF.

This clonotype has ten or more counts. The chain carries TRBV9 and TRBJ2-1; 8 positions match TRBD2. The CDR3 spans 16 residues. V lost 5 bases and J lost 2; bases outside the gene matches: 9. From germline, CDR1 is SGDLS and CDR2 YYNGEE. CDR3 loop: CASSMTGRGAYNEQFF. In DNA form, the CDR3 reads TGTGCCAGCAGTATGACGGGGCGGGGGGCCTACAATGAGCAGTTCTTC.

Comment on this clonotype: The junction shows a germline mismatch at one end, possibly a read error. This rearrangement joins TRBV5-6 to TRBJ2-3; D ambiguous. CDR1 is SGHDT, CDR2 YYEEEE, per germline. The CDR3 runs 12 residues. The CDR3 coding sequence is TGTGCCAGCAACTTGCCCGTCGGTACGCAGTATTTT. It is translated as CASNLPVGTQYF.

This clonotype was observed a few times. The V and J genes are TRBV5-6 and TRBJ2-4; 8 bases agree with TRBD1. This CDR3 contains 15 residues. From germline, CDR1 is SGHDT and CDR2 YYEEEE. The trim removed 0 bases at V and 7 bases at J, leaving 6 bases unmatched. The CDR3 nucleotides read TGTGCCAGCAGCTTGGTCCAGGGGGCTGGGAACATTCAGTACTTC. Protein: CASSLVQGAGNIQYF.

Only a few counts were recorded for this clonotype. This chain uses TRBV6-6 with TRBJ2-5; a weak D match, TRBD2 (6 bases). Looked up from germline, CDR1 is MNHNY and CDR2 is SVGAGI (reference sequence). This CDR3 spans 14 amino acids. Trimming removed 6 bases at V and 5 bases at J, with 16 bases between. In nucleotides, the CDR3 is TGTGCCAGCAGCTACGTTCGTGGGGGGGAGACCCAGTACTTC. This sequence encodes CASSYVRGGETQYF.

The V gene is TRBV28, the J gene TRBJ2-7; 8 bases line up with TRBD1. This CDR3 has 16 amino acids. Trimming cost V 6 bases and J 2 bases; bases outside gene matches: 12. Germline CDR1 is MDHEN and CDR2 is SYDVKM. The CDR3: CASRFLGQGDPYEQYF. The CDR3 coding sequence is TGTGCCAGCAGATTCCTAGGACAGGGTGATCCCTACGAGCAGTACTTC.

This clonotype was counted many times. The chain joins TRBV20-1 to TRBJ2-1, with no clear D. Germline V CDR1 and CDR2: DFQATT, SNEGSKA (reference sequence). V was cut by 5 bases and J by 0 bases, with 8 bases left in between. The CDR3 runs 13 residues. In nucleotides, the CDR3 is TGCAGTGCTGTCAGTAGCTCCTACAATGAGCAGTTCTTC. As protein: CSAVSSSYNEQFF.

The chain combines TRBV5-1 with TRBJ2-6; D is unclear. Between the trimmed V and J ends, which lost 2 bases and 3 bases, there was a span of 6 bases. CDR3 length: 14 amino acids. Germline V lookup: CDR1 SGHRS, CDR2 YFSETQ. CDR3 sequence reads: CASSLTDGANVLTF. The DNA for the CDR3 is TGCGCCAGCAGCTTAACAGATGGGGCCAACGTCCTGACTTTC.

There are a few counts of this clonotype. V is TRBV20-1 and J is TRBJ2-2; 11 nucleotides agree with TRBD2. The CDR3 loop spans 17 amino acids. The trim removed 3 bases at V and 3 bases at J, leaving 9 bases unmatched. Per germline, CDR1 DFQATT and CDR2 SNEGSKA (reference sequence). The CDR3 sequence is CSARMETSGVHTGELFF. CDR3 nucleotides: TGCAGTGCTAGGATGGAGACTAGCGGGGTTCACACCGGGGAGCTGTTTTTT.

This clonotype showed up just a few times. The V and J genes are TRBV20-1 and TRBJ2-3; D is unresolved. The CDR3 spans 14 residues. In germline, CDR1 is DFQATT, CDR2 SNEGSKA (reference sequence). V was cut by 2 bases and J by 3 bases, with 12 bases left in between. The CDR3 sequence: CSARSVGSTDTQYF. DNA for the CDR3: TGCAGTGCTAGATCCGTGGGGTCAACAGATACGCAGTATTTT.

This clonotype was seen only a few times. Here the CDR3 DNA reads TGTGCCAGCAGCCCAGACCCAGGACCCCAAGAGACCCAGTACTTC. This encodes CASSPDPGPQETQYF. The V and J genes are TRBV7-2 and TRBJ2-5; D gene unclear. CDR1 is SGHTA, CDR2 FQGNSA, per germline. Trimming stripped 5 bases from V and 1 base from J, with 14 bases between. The CDR3 spans 15 residues.

This chain's CDR3 is CASSPYRDRGGNEQYF. CDR3 DNA sequence: TGTGCCAGCAGTCCGTACCGGGACAGGGGAGGAAACGAGCAGTACTTC. The J gene is TRBJ2-7, the V gene TRBV27, with TRBD1 identical over 10 bases. The trim removed 5 bases at V and 5 bases at J, leaving 12 bases unmatched. Germline V lookup: CDR1 MNHEY, CDR2 SMNVEV (reference sequence). The CDR3 runs 16 residues.

The gene calls are TRBV5-1 and TRBJ2-3; 10 nucleotides agree with TRBD2. Germline lookup yields CDR1 SGHRS and CDR2 YFSETQ. V was clipped by 0 bases and J by 5 bases; unmatched bases: 6. This CDR3 has 16 amino acids. CDR3: CASSLESSGRIDTQYF. DNA for the CDR3: TGCGCCAGCAGCTTGGAATCTAGCGGGAGAATAGATACGCAGTATTTT.

In DNA form, the CDR3 reads TGTGCCAGCAGCGTAGCGGCGCTGAACACTGAAGCTTTCTTT. Amino acid sequence: CASSVAALNTEAFF. The chain uses TRBV9 and TRBJ1-1, with D unresolved. Germline V lookup: CDR1 SGDLS, CDR2 YYNGEE. V lost 0 bases and J 0 bases, leaving 6 bases between the germline ends. CDR3 length: 14 amino acids.

The chain combines TRBV7-2 with TRBJ2-5, with D hard to call. The CDR3 contains 16 residues. From germline, CDR1 is SGHTA and CDR2 FQGNSA. Trimming left V 2 bases short and J 1 base short, with 14 bases between. The CDR3 protein is CASSLRPTDTQETQYF. In DNA, the CDR3 is TGTGCCAGCAGCTTACGCCCCACCGACACCCAAGAGACCCAGTACTTC.